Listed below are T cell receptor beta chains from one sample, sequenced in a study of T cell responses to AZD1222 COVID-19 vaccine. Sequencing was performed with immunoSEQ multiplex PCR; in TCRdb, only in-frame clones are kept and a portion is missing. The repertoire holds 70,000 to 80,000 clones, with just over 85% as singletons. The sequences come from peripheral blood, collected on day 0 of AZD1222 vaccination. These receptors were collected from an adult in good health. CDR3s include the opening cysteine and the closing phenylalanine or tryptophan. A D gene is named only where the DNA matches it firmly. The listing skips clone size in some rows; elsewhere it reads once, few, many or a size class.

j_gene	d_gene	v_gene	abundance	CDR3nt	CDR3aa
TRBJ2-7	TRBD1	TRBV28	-	TGTGCCAGCAGTCCACGACAGGGGGCTACCTACGAGCAGTACTTC	CASSPRQGATYEQYF
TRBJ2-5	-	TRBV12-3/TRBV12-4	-	TGTGCCAGCAGTTTATTACAGCAAGAGACCCAGTACTTC	CASSLLQQETQYF
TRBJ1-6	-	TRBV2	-	TGTGCCAGCAGTCTTCAGGGGTTCAGGGGACTCTATTCACCCCTCCACTTT	CASSLQGFRGLYSPLHF
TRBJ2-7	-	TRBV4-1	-	-	CASSSSETGREQYF
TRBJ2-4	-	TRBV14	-	TGTGCCAGCAGCCAAGATCAACGCTTAGCCAAAAACATTCAGTACTTC	CASSQDQRLAKNIQYF
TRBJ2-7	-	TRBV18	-	TGTGCCAGCTCACCACAGTCAGGGAGAAACGAGCAGTACTTC	CASSPQSGRNEQYF
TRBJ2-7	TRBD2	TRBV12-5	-	TGTGCTAGTGCCTGGGGGGGGTACGAGCAGTACTTC	CASAWGGYEQYF
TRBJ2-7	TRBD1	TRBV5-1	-	TGCGCCAGCACCAAGACAGGGGGGACCTACGAGCAGTACTTC	CASTKTGGTYEQYF
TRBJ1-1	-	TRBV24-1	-	TGTGCCACCAGTGATCCAAGGACAGACGCTGAAGCTTTCTTT	CATSDPRTDAEAFF
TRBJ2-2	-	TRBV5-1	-	TGCGCCAGCAGCCTACGGTCCAGCGGGAACACCGGGGAGCTGTTTTTT	CASSLRSSGNTGELFF
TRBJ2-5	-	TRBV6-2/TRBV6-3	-	TGTGCCAGCAGTTATAGCGGAAAAGAGACCCAGTACTTC	CASSYSGKETQYF
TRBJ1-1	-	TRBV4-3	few	TGCGCCAGCAGCCAAGGTGAGAACACTGAAGCTTTCTTT	CASSQGENTEAFF
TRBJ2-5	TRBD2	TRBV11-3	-	TGTGCCAGCAGCCCCGGGGGTAGCGGGAGAGGAGAGACCCAGTACTTC	CASSPGGSGRGETQYF
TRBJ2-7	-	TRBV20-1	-	TGCAGTGCTAGTCGGGGGACAGAGGTTTTTGAGCAGTACTTC	CSASRGTEVFEQYF
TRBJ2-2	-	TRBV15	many	TGTGCCACCAGCAGAGCACTAGCCACCGGGGAGCTGTTTTTT	CATSRALATGELFF
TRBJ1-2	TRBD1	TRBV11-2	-	TGTGCCAGCAAACCGGGACAGGGTTCGAGGGGCTACACCTTC	CASKPGQGSRGYTF
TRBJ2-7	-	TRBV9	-	TGTGCCAGCAGCGTAGGGGGGGCGAGCCCCTACGAGCAGTACTTC	CASSVGGASPYEQYF
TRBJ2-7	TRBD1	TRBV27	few	TGTGCCAGCAGTTTATCGATTTTACACGACAGGGACCCCTCTCTCTCCTACGAGCAGTACTTC	CASSLSILHDRDPSLSYEQYF
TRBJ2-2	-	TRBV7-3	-	TGTGCCAGCAGCTTAACGGGGGGCCAAAACACCGGGGAGCTGTTTTTT	CASSLTGGQNTGELFF
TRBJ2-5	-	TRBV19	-	TGTGCCAGTAGTATCTCACCCCAACAGACCCAGTACTTC	CASSISPQQTQYF
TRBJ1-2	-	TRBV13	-	TGTGCCAGCAGCTTAGGTGGGACGGTAGAATATTTTAACTATGGCTACACCTTC	CASSLGGTVEYFNYGYTF
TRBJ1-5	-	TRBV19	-	TGTGCCAGTAGTATGTTCTACGTAGGGGGTCAGCCCCAGCATTTT	CASSMFYVGGQPQHF
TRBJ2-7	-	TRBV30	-	TGTGCCTGGAAGTCAGTGGACTCCTACGAGCAGTACTTC	CAWKSVDSYEQYF
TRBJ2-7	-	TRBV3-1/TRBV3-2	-	TGTGCCAGCAGCCACGAGGGCTCCTACGAGCAGTACTTC	CASSHEGSYEQYF
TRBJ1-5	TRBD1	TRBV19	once	TGTGCCAGTAGTATTGGACAGGGCTCGATTCAGCCCCAGCATTTT	CASSIGQGSIQPQHF
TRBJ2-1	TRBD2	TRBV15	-	TGTGCCACCAGCCCAGATGCGGGAGGGCAGTTCTTC	CATSPDAGGQFF
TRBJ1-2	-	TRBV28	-	TGTGCCAGCAGTCCAGACTTATATAACTATGGCTACACCTTC	CASSPDLYNYGYTF
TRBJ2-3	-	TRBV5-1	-	TGCGCCAGCAGCTCAGGGGTCACAGATACGCAGTATTTT	CASSSGVTDTQYF
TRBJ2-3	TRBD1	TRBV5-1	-	TGCGCCAGCAGCCCTGGGACAGGGGGCACAGATACGCAGTATTTT	CASSPGTGGTDTQYF
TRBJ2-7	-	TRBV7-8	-	TGTGCCAGCAGCTCTCCGGGACTCTCAAAAGACGAGCAGTACTTC	CASSSPGLSKDEQYF
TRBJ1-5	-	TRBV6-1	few	TGTGCCAGCAGTGAAACCACAGGGAGGAATCAGCCCCAGCATTTT	CASSETTGRNQPQHF
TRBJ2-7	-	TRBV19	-	TGTGCCAGTAGTATAGTCAGCGCGGAGGGGTCCTACGAGCAGTACTTC	CASSIVSAEGSYEQYF
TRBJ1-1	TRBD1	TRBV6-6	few	TGTGCCAGCGGGGAACAGGGGACAGTGAACACTGAAGCTTTCTTT	CASGEQGTVNTEAFF
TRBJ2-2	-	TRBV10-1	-	TGCGCCAGCGCCCCAGGGTACACCGGGGAGCTGTTTTTT	CASAPGYTGELFF
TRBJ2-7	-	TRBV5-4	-	TGTGCCAGCAGCTTGGGGACCTACGAGCAGTACTTC	CASSLGTYEQYF
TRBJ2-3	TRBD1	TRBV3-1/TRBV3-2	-	TGTGCCAGCAGCCGCCGGACAGGGGAGGTAGATACGCAGTATTTT	CASSRRTGEVDTQYF
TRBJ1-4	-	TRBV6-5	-	TGTGCCAGCAGGATAAAATACAGGGATGAAAAACTGTTTTTT	CASRIKYRDEKLFF
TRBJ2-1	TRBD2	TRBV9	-	TGTGCCAGCAGCGTAGCGGGAGGCCCCTACAATGAGCAGTTCTTC	CASSVAGGPYNEQFF
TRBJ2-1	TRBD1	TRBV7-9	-	TGTGCCAGCAGCTTAATAGGACAGGGAGCGTTGAATGAGCAGTTCTTC	CASSLIGQGALNEQFF
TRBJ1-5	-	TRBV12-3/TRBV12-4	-	TGTGCCAGCGCGGATAGCAATCAGCCCCAGCATTTT	CASADSNQPQHF
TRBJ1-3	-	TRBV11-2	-	TGTGCCAGCAGCTTATCGCACAGGGCCACCTCTGGAAACACCATATATTTT	CASSLSHRATSGNTIYF
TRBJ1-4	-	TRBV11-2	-	TGTGCCAGCAGCTTCCGGGCTAATGAAAAACTGTTTTTT	CASSFRANEKLFF
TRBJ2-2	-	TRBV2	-	TGTGCCAGCAGGATAGGGAACACCGGGGAGCTGTTTTTT	CASRIGNTGELFF
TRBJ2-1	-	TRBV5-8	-	TGTGCCAGCAGCTGGGACGGCTATGAGCAGTTCTTC	CASSWDGYEQFF
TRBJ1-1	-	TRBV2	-	TGTGCCAGCAGTGATCCGGGACGCAGTGGCGGCACTGAAGCTTTCTTT	CASSDPGRSGGTEAFF
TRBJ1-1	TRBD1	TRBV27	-	TGTGCCAGCAGTTTTCTCCAGGGGGCGGACACTGAAGCTTTCTTT	CASSFLQGADTEAFF
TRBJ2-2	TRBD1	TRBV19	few	TGTGCCAGTAGACCACAGGGGGCCGGGGAGCTGTTTTTT	CASRPQGAGELFF
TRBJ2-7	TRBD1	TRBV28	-	TGTGCCAGCAGTTCGCCGGGACAGAATTCCTACGAGCAGTACTTC	CASSSPGQNSYEQYF